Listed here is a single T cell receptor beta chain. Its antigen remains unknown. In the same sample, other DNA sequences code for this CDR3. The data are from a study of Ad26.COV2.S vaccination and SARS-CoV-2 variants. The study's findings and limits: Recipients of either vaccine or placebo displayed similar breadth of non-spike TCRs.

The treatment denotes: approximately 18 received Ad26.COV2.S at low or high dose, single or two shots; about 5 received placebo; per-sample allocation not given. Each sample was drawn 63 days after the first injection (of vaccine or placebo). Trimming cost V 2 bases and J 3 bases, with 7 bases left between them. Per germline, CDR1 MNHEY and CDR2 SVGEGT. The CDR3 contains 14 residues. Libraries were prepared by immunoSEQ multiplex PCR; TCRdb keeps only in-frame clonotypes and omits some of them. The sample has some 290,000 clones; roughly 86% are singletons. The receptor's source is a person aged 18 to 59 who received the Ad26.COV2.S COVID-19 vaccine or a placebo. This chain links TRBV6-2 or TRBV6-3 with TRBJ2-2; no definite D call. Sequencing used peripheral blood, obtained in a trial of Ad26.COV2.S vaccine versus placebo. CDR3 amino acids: CASSYLRDTGELFF. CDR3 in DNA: TGTGCCAGCAGTTACCTCCGAGACACCGGGGAGCTGTTTTTT.